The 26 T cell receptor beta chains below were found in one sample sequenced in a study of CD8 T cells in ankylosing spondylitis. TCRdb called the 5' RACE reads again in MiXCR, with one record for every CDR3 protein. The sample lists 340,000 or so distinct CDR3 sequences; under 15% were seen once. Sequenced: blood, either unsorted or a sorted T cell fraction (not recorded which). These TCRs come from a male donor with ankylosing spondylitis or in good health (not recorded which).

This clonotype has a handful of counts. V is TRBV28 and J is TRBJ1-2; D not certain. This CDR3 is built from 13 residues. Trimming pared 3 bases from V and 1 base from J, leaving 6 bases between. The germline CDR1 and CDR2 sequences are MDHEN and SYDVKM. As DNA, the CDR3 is TGTGCCAGCAGTTTTCCCGGTAACTATGGCTACACCTTC. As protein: CASSFPGNYGYTF.

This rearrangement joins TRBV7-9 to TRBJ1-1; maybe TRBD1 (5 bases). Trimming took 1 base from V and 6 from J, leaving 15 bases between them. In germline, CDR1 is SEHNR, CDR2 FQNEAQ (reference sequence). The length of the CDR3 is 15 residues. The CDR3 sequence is CASSLDVQGTAEAFF. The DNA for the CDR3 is TGTGCCAGCAGCTTAGATGTTCAGGGAACAGCTGAAGCTTTCTTT.

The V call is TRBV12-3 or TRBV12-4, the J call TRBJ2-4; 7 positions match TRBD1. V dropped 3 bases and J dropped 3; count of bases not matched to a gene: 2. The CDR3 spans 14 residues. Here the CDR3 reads CASSLGDSKNIQYF. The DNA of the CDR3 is TGTGCCAGCAGTTTGGGGGACAGCAAAAACATTCAGTACTTC.

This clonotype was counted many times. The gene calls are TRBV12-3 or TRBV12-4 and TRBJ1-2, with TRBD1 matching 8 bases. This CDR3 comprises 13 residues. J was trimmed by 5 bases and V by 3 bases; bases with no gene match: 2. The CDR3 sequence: CASSLDREYGYTF. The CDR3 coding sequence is TGTGCCAGCAGTTTGGACAGGGAATATGGCTACACCTTC.

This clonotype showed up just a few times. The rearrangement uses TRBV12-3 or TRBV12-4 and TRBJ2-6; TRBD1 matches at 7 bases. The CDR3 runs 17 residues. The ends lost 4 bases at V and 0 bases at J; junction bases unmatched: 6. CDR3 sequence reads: CASSSTGATSGANVLTF. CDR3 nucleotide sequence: TGTGCCAGCAGTTCTACAGGGGCCACCTCTGGGGCCAACGTCCTGACTTTC.

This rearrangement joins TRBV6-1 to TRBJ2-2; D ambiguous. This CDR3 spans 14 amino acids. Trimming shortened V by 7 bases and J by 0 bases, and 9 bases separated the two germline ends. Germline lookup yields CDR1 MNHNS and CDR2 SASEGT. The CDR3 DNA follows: TGTGCCAGCAACGCCCACTCGAACACCGGGGAGCTGTTTTTT. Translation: CASNAHSNTGELFF.

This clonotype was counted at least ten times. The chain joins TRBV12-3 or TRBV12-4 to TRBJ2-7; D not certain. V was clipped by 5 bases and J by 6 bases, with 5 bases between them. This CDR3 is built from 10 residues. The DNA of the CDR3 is TGTGCCAGCAGTGGGCGCGAGCAGTACTTC. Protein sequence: CASSGREQYF.

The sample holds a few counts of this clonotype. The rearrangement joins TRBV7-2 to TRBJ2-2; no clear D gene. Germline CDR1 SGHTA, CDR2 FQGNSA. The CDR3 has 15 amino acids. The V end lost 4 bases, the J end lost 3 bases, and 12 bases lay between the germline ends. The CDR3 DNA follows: TGTGCCAGCAGCTCGACTCTTTCGCACACCGGGGAGCTGTTTTTT. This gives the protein CASSSTLSHTGELFF.

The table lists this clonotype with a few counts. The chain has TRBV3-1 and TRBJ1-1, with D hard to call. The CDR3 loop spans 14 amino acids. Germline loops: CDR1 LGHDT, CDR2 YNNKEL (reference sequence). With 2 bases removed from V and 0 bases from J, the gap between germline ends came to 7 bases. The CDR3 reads CASSQQVMNTEAFF. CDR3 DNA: TGTGCCAGCAGCCAACAGGTCATGAACACTGAAGCTTTCTTT.

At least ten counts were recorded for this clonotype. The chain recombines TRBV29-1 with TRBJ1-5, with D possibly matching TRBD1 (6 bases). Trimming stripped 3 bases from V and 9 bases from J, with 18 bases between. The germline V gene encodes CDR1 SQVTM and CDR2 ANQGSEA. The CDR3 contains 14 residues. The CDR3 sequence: CSVDVTGDLGPQHF. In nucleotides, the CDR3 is TGCAGCGTTGATGTGACAGGCGACCTTGGGCCCCAGCATTTT.

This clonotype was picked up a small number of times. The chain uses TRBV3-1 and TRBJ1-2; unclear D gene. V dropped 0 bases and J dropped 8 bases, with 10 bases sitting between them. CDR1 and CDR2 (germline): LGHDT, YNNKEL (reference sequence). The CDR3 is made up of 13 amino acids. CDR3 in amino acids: CASSQEPASGYTF. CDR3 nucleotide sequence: TGTGCCAGCAGCCAAGAACCTGCTAGCGGCTACACCTTC.

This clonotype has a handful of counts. Here the CDR3 reads CASSLGGGQGRNQPQHF. CDR3 coding DNA: TGTGCCAGCAGTTTAGGTGGGGGACAGGGGCGCAATCAGCCCCAGCATTTT. The genes are TRBV12-3 or TRBV12-4 and TRBJ1-5, with 10 bases that match TRBD1. The CDR3 is made up of 17 amino acids. V shed 1 base, J shed 2 bases, and the junction held 5 bases outside the gene matches.

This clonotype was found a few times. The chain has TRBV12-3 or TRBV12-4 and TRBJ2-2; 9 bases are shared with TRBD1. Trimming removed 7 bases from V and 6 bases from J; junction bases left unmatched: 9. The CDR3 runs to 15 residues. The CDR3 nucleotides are TGTGCCAGCACCGGGCGACAGGGGGGAGCCGGGGAGCTGTTTTTT. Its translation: CASTGRQGGAGELFF.

The CDR3 DNA is TGTGCCTGGACCCCCTGGGGCCTATCCCCCTCCTATGGCTACACCTTC. Encoded protein: CAWTPWGLSPSYGYTF. V is TRBV30 and J is TRBJ1-2; weak D call: TRBD1 (5 bases). V lost 4 bases to trimming and J lost 4 bases, with 22 bases between them. Germline-derived CDR1 and CDR2 are GTSNPN and SVGIG (reference sequence). The length of the CDR3 is 16 residues.

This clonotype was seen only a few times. The CDR3 coding sequence is TGCAGTGCTCCCCGCCGGGCTGGCGGGCTCCGGGATACGCAGTATTTT. Translating gives CSAPRRAGGLRDTQYF. V is TRBV20-1 and J is TRBJ2-3; weak D call: TRBD2 (5 bases). The germline CDR1 and CDR2 sequences are DFQATT and SNEGSKA (reference sequence). The ends were cut back, 5 bases at V and 6 bases at J, with 24 bases in the middle. The CDR3 sequence is 16 residues long.

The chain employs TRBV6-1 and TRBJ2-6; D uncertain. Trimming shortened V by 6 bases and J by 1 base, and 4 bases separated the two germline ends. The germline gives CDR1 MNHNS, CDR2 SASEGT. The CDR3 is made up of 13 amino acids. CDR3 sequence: CASRVSGANVLTF. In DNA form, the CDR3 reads TGTGCCAGCAGAGTTTCTGGGGCCAACGTCCTGACTTTC.

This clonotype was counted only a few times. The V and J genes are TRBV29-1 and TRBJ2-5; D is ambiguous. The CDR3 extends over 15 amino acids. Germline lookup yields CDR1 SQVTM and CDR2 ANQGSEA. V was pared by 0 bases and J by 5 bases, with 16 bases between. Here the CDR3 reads CSVEERRFRGETQYF. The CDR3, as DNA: TGCAGCGTTGAAGAACGCAGGTTCCGAGGCGAGACCCAGTACTTC.

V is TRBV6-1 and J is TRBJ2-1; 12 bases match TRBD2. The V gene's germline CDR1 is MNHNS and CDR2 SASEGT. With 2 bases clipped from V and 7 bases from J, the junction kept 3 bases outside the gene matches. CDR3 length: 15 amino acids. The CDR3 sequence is CASSELAGGPNEQFF. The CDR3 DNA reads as TGTGCCAGCAGTGAACTAGCGGGAGGGCCTAATGAGCAGTTCTTC.

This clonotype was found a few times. The CDR3 sequence is CASSSSLRSEDGHGYTF. CDR3 nucleotides: TGTGCCAGCAGCTCTAGCCTTCGGTCGGAAGACGGACATGGCTACACCTTC. V and J are TRBV7-2 and TRBJ1-2; D is uncertain. V lost 4 bases and J 6 bases, leaving 24 bases between the germline ends. CDR1 SGHTA and CDR2 FQGNSA come from the germline V gene. This CDR3 contains 17 residues.

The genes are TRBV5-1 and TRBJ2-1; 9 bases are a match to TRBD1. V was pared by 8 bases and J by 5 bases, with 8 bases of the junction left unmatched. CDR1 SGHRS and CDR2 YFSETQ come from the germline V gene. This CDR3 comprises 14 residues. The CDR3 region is CASKSGTGNNEQFF. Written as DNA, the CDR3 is TGCGCCAGTAAATCCGGGACAGGGAACAATGAGCAGTTCTTC.

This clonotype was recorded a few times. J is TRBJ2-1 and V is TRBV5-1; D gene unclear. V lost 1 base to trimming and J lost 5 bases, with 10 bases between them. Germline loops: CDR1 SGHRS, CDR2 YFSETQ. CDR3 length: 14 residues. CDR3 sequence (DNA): TGCGCCAGCAGCTTGCAGAGTCGAAACAATGAGCAGTTCTTC. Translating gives CASSLQSRNNEQFF.

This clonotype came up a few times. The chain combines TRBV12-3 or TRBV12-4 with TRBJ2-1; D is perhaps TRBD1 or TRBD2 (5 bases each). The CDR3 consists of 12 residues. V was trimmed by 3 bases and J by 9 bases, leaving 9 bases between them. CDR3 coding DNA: TGTGCCAGCAGTTTGGGGACGAGTGAGCAGTTCTTC. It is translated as CASSLGTSEQFF.

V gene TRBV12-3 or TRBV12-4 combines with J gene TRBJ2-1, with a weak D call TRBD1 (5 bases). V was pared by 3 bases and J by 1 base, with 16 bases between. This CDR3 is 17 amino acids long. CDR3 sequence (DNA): TGTGCCAGCAGTTTTATAGGTTCCTCAGGGTCCTACAATGAGCAGTTCTTC. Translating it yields CASSFIGSSGSYNEQFF.

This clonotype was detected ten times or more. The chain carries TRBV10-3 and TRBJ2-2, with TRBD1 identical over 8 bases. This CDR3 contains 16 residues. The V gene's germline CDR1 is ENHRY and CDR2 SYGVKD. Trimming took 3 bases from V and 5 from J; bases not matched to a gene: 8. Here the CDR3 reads CAISDETGARTGELFF. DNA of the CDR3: TGTGCCATCAGTGATGAGACAGGGGCTCGAACCGGGGAGCTGTTTTTT.

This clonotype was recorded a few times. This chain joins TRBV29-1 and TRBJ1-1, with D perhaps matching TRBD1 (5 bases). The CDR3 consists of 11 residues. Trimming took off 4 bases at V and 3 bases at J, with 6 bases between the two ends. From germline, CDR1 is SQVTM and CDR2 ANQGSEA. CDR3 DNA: TGCAGCGTTGGAGGGGACACTGAAGCTTTCTTT. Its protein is CSVGGDTEAFF.

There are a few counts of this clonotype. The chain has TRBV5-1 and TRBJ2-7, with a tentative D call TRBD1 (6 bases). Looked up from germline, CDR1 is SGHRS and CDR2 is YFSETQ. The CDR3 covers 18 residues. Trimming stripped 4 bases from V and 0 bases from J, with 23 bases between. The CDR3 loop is CASSLTGTREAVSYEQYF. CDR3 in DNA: TGCGCCAGCAGCCTAACCGGGACAAGGGAAGCAGTCTCCTACGAGCAGTACTTC.